This is a list of T cell receptor beta chains from one sample in a study of OX40 agonist ivuxolimab in advanced cancers. Clones were sequenced by immunoSEQ multiplex PCR, and TCRdb holds only the in-frame ones, with some missing. Of about 81,000 clones in the sample, about 88% were seen once. Sequencing was performed on CD4+ or CD8+ T cells sorted from blood, taken in a trial of the OX40 agonist ivuxolimab. Every receptor here comes from an adult with an advanced solid tumor such as melanoma, head and neck, liver or kidney cancer. The CDR3 runs from the conserved cysteine through the conserved F or W. Fields, in order: CDR3 length, clone size, D gene, V gene, J gene, CDR3 protein, CDR3 DNA. The D gene is left open where the match is weak. Size tells how often a clone was seen (once, few, many) or the class of an expanded clone, and some rows leave it out.

14	.	.	TRBV25-1	TRBJ2-6	CASKVSSGANVLTF	TGTGCCAGCAAGGTAAGCTCTGGGGCCAACGTCCTGACTTTC
15	.	.	TRBV4-3	TRBJ2-1	CASSQDFLRTNEQFF	TGCGCCAGCAGCCAAGACTTTCTACGGACCAATGAGCAGTTCTTC
13	.	.	TRBV11-1	TRBJ2-2	CASSFVGTGELFF	TGTGCCAGCAGCTTCGTAGGGACCGGGGAGCTGTTTTTT
14	.	.	TRBV6-1	TRBJ1-5	CASTGMDAGQPQHF	TGTGCCAGCACCGGGATGGACGCGGGCCAGCCCCAGCATTTT
13	.	.	TRBV4-3	TRBJ2-1	CASSQWDGDEQFF	TGCGCCAGCAGCCAATGGGACGGGGATGAGCAGTTCTTC
12	once	.	TRBV28	TRBJ1-2	CASTRESYGYTF	TGTGCCAGCACACGAGAATCCTATGGCTACACCTTC
14	.	.	TRBV19	TRBJ1-5	CASSAGLSNQPQHF	TGTGCCAGTAGTGCAGGTCTTAGCAATCAGCCCCAGCATTTT
16	.	TRBD1	TRBV7-8	TRBJ1-5	CASRARDRTSNQPQHF	TGTGCCAGCAGAGCCCGGGACAGAACTAGCAATCAGCCCCAGCATTTT
16	once	.	TRBV4-2	TRBJ2-7	CASSQATGTGSYEQYF	TGTGCCAGCAGCCAGGCGACAGGCACCGGCTCCTACGAGCAGTACTTC
17	.	.	TRBV4-3	TRBJ2-1	CASSQGSGEGAYNEQFF	TGCGCCAGCAGCCAAGGGAGCGGAGAGGGGGCCTACAATGAGCAGTTCTTC
15	.	.	TRBV7-9	TRBJ1-5	CASSPYPDSNQPQHF	TGTGCCAGCAGCCCATACCCGGACAGCAATCAGCCCCAGCATTTT